The entry below describes one T cell receptor beta chain. Its antigen is currently unknown. This record belongs to a study of T cell responses to AZD1222 COVID-19 vaccine. Findings of the study overall: White British donors predominated, females outnumbered males, and clonal diversity was possibly underestimated. Spike was spanned by vaccine-associated CD4 TCRs, with dominance at 160-218 and 743-854.

The length of the CDR3 is 13 residues. Germline-derived CDR1 and CDR2 are MNHNY and SVGAGI (reference sequence). Trimming removed 6 bases from V and 7 bases from J; junction bases left unmatched: 2. Sequenced by immunoSEQ multiplex PCR; TCRdb stores in-frame clones only, minus some. The sample has some 150,000 clones, about 93% seen once. This TCR derives from an adult in good health. The V and J genes are TRBV6-6 and TRBJ1-6; 8 bases map to TRBD1. Sequenced material: peripheral blood, taken on day 0 of AZD1222 vaccination. CDR3 region: CASRQGANSPLHF. The CDR3 nucleotides are TGTGCCAGCAGGCAGGGGGCCAATTCACCCCTCCACTTT.